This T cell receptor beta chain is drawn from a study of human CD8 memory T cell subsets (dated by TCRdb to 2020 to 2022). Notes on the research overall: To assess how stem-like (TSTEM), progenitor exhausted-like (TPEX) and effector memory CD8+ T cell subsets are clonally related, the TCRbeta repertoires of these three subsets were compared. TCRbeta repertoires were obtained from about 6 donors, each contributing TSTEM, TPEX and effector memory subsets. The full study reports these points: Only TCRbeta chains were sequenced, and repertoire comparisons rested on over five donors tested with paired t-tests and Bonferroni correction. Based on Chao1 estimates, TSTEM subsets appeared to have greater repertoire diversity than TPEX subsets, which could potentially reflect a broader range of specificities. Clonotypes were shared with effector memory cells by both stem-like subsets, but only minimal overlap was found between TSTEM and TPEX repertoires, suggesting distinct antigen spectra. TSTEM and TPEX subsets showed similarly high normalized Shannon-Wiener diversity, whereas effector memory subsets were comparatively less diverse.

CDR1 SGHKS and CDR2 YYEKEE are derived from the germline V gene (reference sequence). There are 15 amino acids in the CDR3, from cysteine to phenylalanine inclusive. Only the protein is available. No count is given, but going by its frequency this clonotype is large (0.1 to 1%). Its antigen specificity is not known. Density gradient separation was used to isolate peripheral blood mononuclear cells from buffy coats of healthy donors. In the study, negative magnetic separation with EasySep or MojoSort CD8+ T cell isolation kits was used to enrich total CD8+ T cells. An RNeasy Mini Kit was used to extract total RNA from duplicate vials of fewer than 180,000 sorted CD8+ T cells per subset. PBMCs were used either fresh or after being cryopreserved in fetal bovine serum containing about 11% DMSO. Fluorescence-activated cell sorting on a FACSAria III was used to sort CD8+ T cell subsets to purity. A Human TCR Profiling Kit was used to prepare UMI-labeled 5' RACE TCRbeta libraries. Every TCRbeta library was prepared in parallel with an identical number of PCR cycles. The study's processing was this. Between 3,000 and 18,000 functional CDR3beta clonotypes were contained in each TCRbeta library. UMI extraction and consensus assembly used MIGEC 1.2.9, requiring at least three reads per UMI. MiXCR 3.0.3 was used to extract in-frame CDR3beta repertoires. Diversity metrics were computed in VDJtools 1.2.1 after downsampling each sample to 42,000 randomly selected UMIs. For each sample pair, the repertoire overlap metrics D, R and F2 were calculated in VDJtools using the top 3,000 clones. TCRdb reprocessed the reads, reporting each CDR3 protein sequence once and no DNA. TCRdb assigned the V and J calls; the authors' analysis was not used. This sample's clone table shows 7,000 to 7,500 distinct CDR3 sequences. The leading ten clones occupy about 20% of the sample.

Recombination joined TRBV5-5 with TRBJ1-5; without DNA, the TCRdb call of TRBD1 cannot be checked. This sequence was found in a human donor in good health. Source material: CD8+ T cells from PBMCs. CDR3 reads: CASSPRQGGSQPQHF.